The clone carrying this T cell receptor beta chain was detected only a few times. The sample is drawn from a study of T-cell memory formation after mild COVID-19. Germline V gene lookup returns CDR1 SQVTM and CDR2 ANQGSEA. This CDR3 has 13 amino acids. Between the trimmed V and J ends, which lost 6 bases and 3 bases, there was a span of 9 bases. Each CDR3 protein is one row after TCRdb ran MiXCR on the 5' RACE reads. The data contain just over 400,000 distinct CDR3 sequences, about 22% of them singletons. This clonotype originated in an adult woman who had mild COVID-19 (a few samples of this study predate the infection). Cell type and time point are not known. The source material was PBMCs or a T cell subset sorted from them (not recorded which). This chain links TRBV29-1 with TRBJ2-6, with D possibly being TRBD1 or TRBD2 (5 bases each). CDR3 nucleotides: TGCAGCGTACGGGACGGTGGGGCCAACGTCCTGACTTTC. Residues: CSVRDGGANVLTF.